This is a list of T cell receptor beta chains from one sample in a study of PD-1 blockade in classical Hodgkin lymphoma. Using immunoSEQ multiplex PCR, the repertoire was profiled, and TCRdb retains in-frame clones only, with some absent. The top ten hold roughly an eighth of the sample, which has 38,000 or so clones, around 63% seen once. The sequencing here drew on peripheral blood mononuclear cells (PBMCs), taken before the second cycle of nivolumab. The origin of the receptors is a human donor with classical Hodgkin lymphoma. Both conserved end residues are part of each CDR3. A D gene is named only where the DNA matches it firmly. Clone size is shown for a subset of rows, as once, few, many or a class of expanded clone.

j_call,v_call,d_call,clone_size,cdr3_nt,cdr3_aa
TRBJ2-7,TRBV29-1,NA,NA,TGCAGCGCGGAGGGTTACGAGCAGTACTTC,CSAEGYEQYF
TRBJ2-7,TRBV10-1,TRBD1,NA,TGCGCCAGCAGGGGGACAGTCCTTGGCGACGAGCAGTACTTC,CASRGTVLGDEQYF
TRBJ2-2,TRBV2,TRBD2,NA,TGTGCCAGCAGTGATTTAAGCGGGAGAGGGGGGTCGGACACCGGGGAGCTGTTTTTT,CASSDLSGRGGSDTGELFF
TRBJ2-7,TRBV18,TRBD1,NA,TGTGCCAGCTCAAGGCGACAGGGGGCTTTCAACGAGCAGTACTTC,CASSRRQGAFNEQYF
TRBJ1-1,TRBV4-1,NA,few,TGCGCCAGCAGCCAAGTGATGATAGGGTGGACTGAAGCTTTCTTT,CASSQVMIGWTEAFF
TRBJ2-7,TRBV7-9,NA,once,TGTGCCAGCAGCTTATTCTCCGAGCAGTACTTC,CASSLFSEQYF
TRBJ2-5,TRBV7-2,TRBD2,NA,TGTGCCAGCAGCTTTAGTGCGGGAGTTCGGGAGACCCAGTACTTC,CASSFSAGVRETQYF
TRBJ2-2,TRBV6-5,NA,once,TGTGCCAGCAATAAACAGGGTGCGACCGGGGAGCTGTTTTTT,CASNKQGATGELFF
TRBJ2-1,TRBV4-3,TRBD2,NA,TGCGCCAGCAGCCAAGATCACAGCCGCACTAGCGGGAGGGCCAATGAGCAGTTCTTC,CASSQDHSRTSGRANEQFF
TRBJ1-1,TRBV2,NA,NA,TGTGCCAGCAGCCAGGGACCCCCCAGCGGGAACACTGAAGCTTTCTTT,CASSQGPPSGNTEAFF
TRBJ2-1,TRBV7-8,TRBD2,NA,TGTGCCAGCAGCCTATCTAGCGGCACTCAAAATGAGCAGTTCTTC,CASSLSSGTQNEQFF
TRBJ1-2,TRBV28,NA,NA,TGTGCCAGCAGTTTCGGGGGATCCGGCTACACCTTC,CASSFGGSGYTF
TRBJ2-7,TRBV7-2,TRBD1,few,TGTGCCAGCAGCTTAGTAGGGACAGGGAAGCACGAGCAGTACTTC,CASSLVGTGKHEQYF
TRBJ2-7,TRBV27,TRBD2,NA,TGTGCCAGCAGCGCCGTACTAGCGGGATACGAGCAGTACTTC,CASSAVLAGYEQYF
TRBJ1-4,TRBV12-1,NA,once,TGTGCCAGCAGTGACACTAGCCGTCTTCTAGTCGACAATGAAAAACTGTTTTTT,CASSDTSRLLVDNEKLFF
TRBJ2-7,TRBV28,NA,once,TGTGCCAGCAGGTTCCAGGGATCCCTCTCCTACGAGCAGTACTTC,CASRFQGSLSYEQYF
TRBJ1-3,TRBV7-8,NA,NA,TGTGCCAGCAGCTTAGATCAGGGGAGGTCTGGAAACACCATATATTTT,CASSLDQGRSGNTIYF
TRBJ1-2,TRBV10-3,NA,NA,TGTGCCATCAGTGGTAGTGTCGACTATGGCTACACCTTC,CAISGSVDYGYTF
TRBJ2-1,TRBV5-4,TRBD2,once,TGTGCCAGCAGCACCGGGACTAGCGGAAAAGGTGAGCAGTTCTTC,CASSTGTSGKGEQFF
TRBJ1-1,TRBV29-1,NA,NA,TGCAGCGTTGAAGCCGGGGGGGCGCTTATTCGGGGCACTGAAGCTTTCTTT,CSVEAGGALIRGTEAFF
TRBJ2-7,TRBV19,TRBD2,NA,TGTGCCAGTAGTATAGGAGGAGCGGGAGGATTAAAACCCTACGAGCAGTACTTC,CASSIGGAGGLKPYEQYF
TRBJ2-7,TRBV19,TRBD2,NA,TGTGCCAGTAGCCTCGGGGTAGCGGGACCATTCTACGAGCAGTACTTC,CASSLGVAGPFYEQYF
TRBJ1-2,TRBV4-2,TRBD1,NA,TGTGCCAGCAGCCATACAGGGGAGGACTATGGCTACACCTTC,CASSHTGEDYGYTF
TRBJ2-3,TRBV19,NA,once,TGTGCCAGTAGTATTCCCAGGCGGAGCACAGATACGCAGTATTTT,CASSIPRRSTDTQYF
TRBJ1-2,TRBV5-1,TRBD1,NA,TGCGCCAGCAGCGGGGGACAGGGGGCCTATGGCTACACCTTC,CASSGGQGAYGYTF
TRBJ1-1,TRBV5-1,TRBD1,NA,TGCGCCAGCAGCTTGCGGACAGGGTACGATACTGAAGCTTTCTTT,CASSLRTGYDTEAFF
TRBJ1-3,TRBV7-2,NA,NA,TGTGCCAGCAGCTCGTTAAGAGGGGTCTCTGGAAACACCATATATTTT,CASSSLRGVSGNTIYF
TRBJ2-1,TRBV6-5,TRBD2,NA,TGTGCCAGCAGGGAGCGGGAGGCCTCCTACAATGAGCAGTTCTTC,CASREREASYNEQFF
TRBJ2-7,TRBV6-6,TRBD2,NA,TGTGCCAGCGTACAACGTGGGGGGGCCTACGAGCAGTACTTC,CASVQRGGAYEQYF
TRBJ2-1,TRBV7-9,TRBD2,NA,TGTGCCAGCAGCTTAGGAAGCGGGAGTAACAATGAGCAGTTCTTC,CASSLGSGSNNEQFF